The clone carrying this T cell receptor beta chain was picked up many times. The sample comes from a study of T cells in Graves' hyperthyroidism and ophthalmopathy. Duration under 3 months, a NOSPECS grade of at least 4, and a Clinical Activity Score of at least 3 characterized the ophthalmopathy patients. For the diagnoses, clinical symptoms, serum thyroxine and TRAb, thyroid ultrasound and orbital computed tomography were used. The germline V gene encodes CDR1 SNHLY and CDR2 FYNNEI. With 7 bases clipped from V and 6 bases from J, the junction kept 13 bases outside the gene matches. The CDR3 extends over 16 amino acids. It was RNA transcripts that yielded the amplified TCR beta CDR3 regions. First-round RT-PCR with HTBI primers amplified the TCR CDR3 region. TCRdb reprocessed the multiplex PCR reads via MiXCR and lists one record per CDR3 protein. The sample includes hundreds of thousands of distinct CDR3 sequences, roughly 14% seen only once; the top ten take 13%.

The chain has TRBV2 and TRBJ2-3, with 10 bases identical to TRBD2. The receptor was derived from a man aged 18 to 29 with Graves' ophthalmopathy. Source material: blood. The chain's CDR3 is CASNRFGAGGRDTQYF. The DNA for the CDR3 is TGTGCCAGCAACCGATTTGGAGCGGGAGGGAGGGATACGCAGTATTTT.